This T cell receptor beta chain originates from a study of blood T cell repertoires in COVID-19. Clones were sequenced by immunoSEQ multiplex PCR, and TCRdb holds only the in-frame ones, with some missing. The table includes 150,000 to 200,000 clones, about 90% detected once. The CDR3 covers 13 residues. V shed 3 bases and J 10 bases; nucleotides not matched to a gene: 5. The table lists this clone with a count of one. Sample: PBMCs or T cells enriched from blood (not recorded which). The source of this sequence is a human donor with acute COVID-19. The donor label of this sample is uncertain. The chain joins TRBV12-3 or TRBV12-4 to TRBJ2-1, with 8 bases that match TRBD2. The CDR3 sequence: CASSFGRGGEQFF. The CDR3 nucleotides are TGTGCCAGCAGTTTTGGCCGGGGGGGCGAGCAGTTCTTC.